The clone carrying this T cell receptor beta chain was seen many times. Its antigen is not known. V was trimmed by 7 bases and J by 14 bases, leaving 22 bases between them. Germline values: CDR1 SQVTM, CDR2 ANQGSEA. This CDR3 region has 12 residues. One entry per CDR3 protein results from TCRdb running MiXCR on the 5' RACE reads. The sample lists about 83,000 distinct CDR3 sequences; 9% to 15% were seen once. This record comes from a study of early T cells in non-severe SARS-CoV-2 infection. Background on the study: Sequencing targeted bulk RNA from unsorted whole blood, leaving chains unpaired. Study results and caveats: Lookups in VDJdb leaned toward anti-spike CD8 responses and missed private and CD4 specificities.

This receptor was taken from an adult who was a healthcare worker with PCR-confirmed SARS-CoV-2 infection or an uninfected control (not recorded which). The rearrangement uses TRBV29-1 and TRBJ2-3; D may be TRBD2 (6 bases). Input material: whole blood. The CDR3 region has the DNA TGCAGCGCAACAGGAGGGCAGACCCCCGGGTATTTT. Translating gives CSATGGQTPGYF.